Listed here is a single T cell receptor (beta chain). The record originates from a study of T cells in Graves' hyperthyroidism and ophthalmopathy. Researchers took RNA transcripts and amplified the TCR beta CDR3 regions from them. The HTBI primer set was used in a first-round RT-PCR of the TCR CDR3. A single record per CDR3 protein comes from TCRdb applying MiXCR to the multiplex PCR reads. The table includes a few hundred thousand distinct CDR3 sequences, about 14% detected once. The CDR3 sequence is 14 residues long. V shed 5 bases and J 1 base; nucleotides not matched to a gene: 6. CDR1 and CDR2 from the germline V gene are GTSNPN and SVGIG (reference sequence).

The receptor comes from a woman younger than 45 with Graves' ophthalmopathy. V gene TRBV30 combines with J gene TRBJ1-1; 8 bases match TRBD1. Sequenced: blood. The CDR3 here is CAWGRTGTNTEAFF. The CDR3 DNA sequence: TGTGCCTGGGGACGGACAGGGACGAACACTGAAGCTTTCTTT.